This T cell receptor beta chain was found in a study of cytomegalovirus exposure and HLA in healthy donors. Study-level findings and limits: In an earlier analysis, productive rearrangement rates for most beta V segments clustered near 87% or 30%.

With V trimmed by 5 bases and J by 2 bases, 19 bases remained unmatched. This CDR3 region has 19 residues. Per germline, CDR1 MDHEN and CDR2 SYDVKM. With 60 Vbeta and 13 Jbeta primers, the PCR was carried out. Clones were read by immunoSEQ multiplex PCR, and TCRdb kept only the in-frame ones, dropping some. The table has over 200,000 clones, around 89% seen once; the top ten hold less than 1.2%. Note on this clone: Its antigen is not identified. Other DNA variants within this sample encode the same CDR3.

The V and J genes are TRBV28 and TRBJ2-5, with 8 bases that match TRBD2. Sequenced material: PBMCs. The source of this sequence is a young woman in good health and CMV-seronegative. CDR3 sequence: CASSLYPAGQRGNQETQYF. CDR3 in DNA: TGTGCCAGCAGTCTGTATCCTGCTGGTCAGCGGGGGAATCAAGAGACCCAGTACTTC.